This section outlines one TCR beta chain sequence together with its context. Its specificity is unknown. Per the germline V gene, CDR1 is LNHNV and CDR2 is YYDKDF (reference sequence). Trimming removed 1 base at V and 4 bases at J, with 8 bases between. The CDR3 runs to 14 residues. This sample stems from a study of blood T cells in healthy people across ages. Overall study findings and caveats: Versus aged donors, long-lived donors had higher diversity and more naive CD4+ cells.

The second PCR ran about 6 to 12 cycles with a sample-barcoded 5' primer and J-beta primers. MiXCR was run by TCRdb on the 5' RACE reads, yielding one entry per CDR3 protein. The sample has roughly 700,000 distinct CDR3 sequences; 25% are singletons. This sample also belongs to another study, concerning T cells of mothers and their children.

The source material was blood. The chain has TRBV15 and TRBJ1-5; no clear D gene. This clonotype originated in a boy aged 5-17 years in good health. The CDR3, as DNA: TGTGCCACCAGCAGAGGCTCAGCTAATCAGCCCCAGCATTTT. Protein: CATSRGSANQPQHF.